The 26 T cell receptor beta chains below come from one sample, sequenced in a study of shared T cell receptors in the human thymus. Using immunoSEQ multiplex PCR, the repertoire was profiled, and TCRdb retains in-frame clones only, with some absent. The sample has more than 550,000 clones, about 87% seen once; the top ten hold about 0.0094%. This same sample was also taken into another study, of human thymus T cells.

Source material: thymocytes. All receptors derive from a boy less than two years old with a congenital heart defect.

This chain joins TRBV25-1 and TRBJ2-7; no definite D call. The CDR3 has 16 residues. From germline, CDR1 is MGHDK and CDR2 SYGVNS. V lost 0 bases, J lost 2 bases, and 14 bases lay in between. The CDR3 spells CASSEYFGGSPYEQYF. The CDR3 DNA sequence: TGTGCCAGCAGTGAATATTTTGGTGGCAGTCCCTACGAGCAGTACTTC.

The chain is built from TRBV5-1 and TRBJ2-1; TRBD1 matches at 8 bases. This CDR3 is built from 15 residues. Trimming cost V 4 bases and J 6 bases; bases outside gene matches: 9. CDR1 is SGHRS and CDR2 is YFSETQ in the germline V gene. This chain's CDR3 is CASSPGQAGSNEQFF. CDR3 in DNA: TGCGCCAGCAGCCCGGGACAGGCGGGGTCCAATGAGCAGTTCTTC. Full variable domain (remainder filled in from reference TRBV5-1 and TRBJ2-1): KAGVTQTPRYLIKTRGQQVTLSCSPISGHRSVSWYQQTPGQGLQFLFEYFSETQRNKGNFPGRFSGRQFSNSRSEMNVSTLELGDSALYLCASSPGQAGSNEQFFGPGTRLTVL.

This CDR3 is CASSPNGTSGSSYNEQFF. CDR3 in DNA: TGTGCCAGCAGTCCCAATGGGACTAGCGGGAGCTCCTACAATGAGCAGTTCTTC. V gene TRBV28 combines with J gene TRBJ2-1; 14 bases are a match to TRBD2. Trimming took 5 bases from V and 0 from J; bases not matched to a gene: 6. The CDR3 extends over 18 amino acids. Looked up from germline, CDR1 is MDHEN and CDR2 is SYDVKM.

This chain connects TRBV28 to TRBJ2-7; 10 bases align to TRBD2. V shed 6 bases and J 2 bases; nucleotides not matched to a gene: 7. CDR1 MDHEN and CDR2 SYDVKM come from the germline V gene. The CDR3 covers 15 residues. The CDR3 region has the DNA TGTGCCAGCAGGCCTCTAGCGGGGGCAACCTACGAGCAGTACTTC. As protein: CASRPLAGATYEQYF. Looking up the rest from reference TRBV28 and TRBJ2-7 gives the full variable domain: DVKVTQSSRYLVKRTGEKVFLECVQDMDHENMFWYRQDPGLGLRLIYFSYDVKMKEKGDIPEGYSVSREKKERFSLILESASTNQTSMYLCASRPLAGATYEQYFGPGTRLTVT.

The chain is built from TRBV28 and TRBJ1-1; TRBD1 agrees at 7 bases. The CDR3 extends over 19 amino acids. Trimming removed 8 bases from V and 0 bases from J; junction bases left unmatched: 21. CDR1 is MDHEN, CDR2 SYDVKM, per germline. The CDR3 here is CASPRVPQGSRLLNTEAFF. DNA of the CDR3: TGTGCCAGCCCGCGGGTTCCACAGGGGTCTAGACTCTTGAACACTGAAGCTTTCTTT.

The rearrangement links TRBV6-6 to TRBJ2-7; D not certain. Looked up from germline, CDR1 is MNHNY and CDR2 is SVGAGI (reference sequence). V was clipped by 0 bases and J by 5 bases, with 8 bases between them. The CDR3 has 13 amino acids. Written as DNA, the CDR3 is TGTGCCAGCAGTTACTCGGTACTTCACGAGCAGTACTTC. This codes for CASSYSVLHEQYF.

CDR3 bases: TGTGCCAGCAGCCCCGTCGGCGGAGAAGATGGCTACACCTTC. Its translation: CASSPVGGEDGYTF. V is TRBV27 and J is TRBJ1-2, with D hard to call. CDR3 length equals 14 residues. The V and J ends lost 6 bases and 6 bases respectively, with 17 bases between them. CDR1 and CDR2 from the germline V gene are MNHEY and SMNVEV (reference sequence).

The chain combines TRBV11-2 with TRBJ1-6; TRBD1 agrees at 7 bases. This CDR3 has 18 amino acids. CDR1 SGHAT and CDR2 FQNNGV come from the germline V gene. V lost 2 bases to trimming and J lost 7 bases; unmatched junction nucleotides: 14. CDR3 in DNA: TGTGCCAGCAGCTTACCGCCCCACCGGGACAGCAACAATTCACCCCTCCACTTT. Encoded protein: CASSLPPHRDSNNSPLHF.

This chain uses TRBV10-3 with TRBJ2-7; D gene unclear. The CDR3 is 12 residues long. With 3 bases removed from V and 5 bases from J, the gap between germline ends came to 8 bases. The germline gives CDR1 ENHRY, CDR2 SYGVKD. The chain's CDR3 is CAISDLVDEQYF. CDR3 nucleotide sequence: TGTGCCATCAGTGATCTAGTGGACGAGCAGTACTTC.

In this sample, this clone turned up once. The rearrangement links TRBV29-1 to TRBJ2-4; 9 bases are shared with TRBD1. In germline, CDR1 is SQVTM, CDR2 ANQGSEA. V was pared by 7 bases and J by 3 bases, with 7 bases of the junction left unmatched. This CDR3 has 14 amino acids. CDR3 nucleotides: TGCAGCGCGACAGGGGGGGAGAGCAAAAACATTCAGTACTTC. Amino acid sequence: CSATGGESKNIQYF.

J is TRBJ1-1 and V is TRBV7-8; D is ambiguous. The CDR3 loop spans 12 amino acids. Trimming shortened V by 5 bases and J by 6 bases, and 10 bases separated the two germline ends. Germline V gives CDR1 SGHVS, CDR2 FQNEAQ. The CDR3 DNA follows: TGTGCCAGCAGCCCCCGTGCAGCTGAAGCTTTCTTT. This codes for CASSPRAAEAFF.

The gene calls are TRBV19 and TRBJ2-2, with TRBD1 as a possible D gene (6 bases). The CDR3 is 14 residues long. Germline V gene sequence: CDR1 LNHDA, CDR2 SQIVND (reference sequence). Trimming left V 5 bases short and J 7 bases short, with 14 bases between. CDR3 sequence: CASSPQGFGGELFF. CDR3 sequence (DNA): TGTGCCAGTAGTCCACAGGGTTTTGGCGGGGAGCTGTTTTTT.

The genes are TRBV6-5 and TRBJ2-2; weak D call: TRBD1 (6 bases). Germline CDR1 MNHEY, CDR2 SVGAGI. V lost 2 bases, J lost 6 bases, and 16 bases lay in between. The CDR3 is 16 amino acids. CDR3: CASSYTTGTPPGELFF. CDR3 bases: TGTGCCAGCAGTTACACAACCGGGACACCCCCCGGGGAGCTGTTTTTT.

The rearrangement links TRBV5-1 to TRBJ2-5; 8 nucleotides line up with TRBD2. The CDR3 loop spans 17 amino acids. The V gene end was trimmed by 4 bases and the J gene end by 2 bases; junction bases not matched to a gene: 13. Germline CDR1 SGHRS, CDR2 YFSETQ. CDR3 sequence: CASSHRHGGARQETQYF. The CDR3 DNA reads TGCGCCAGCAGCCATCGCCACGGGGGGGCCCGTCAAGAGACCCAGTACTTC.

J is TRBJ2-3 and V is TRBV30; 8 nucleotides agree with TRBD2. Germline V CDR1 and CDR2: GTSNPN, SVGIG (reference sequence). The ends lost 7 bases at V and 5 bases at J; junction bases unmatched: 5. The CDR3 consists of 12 residues. The CDR3 sequence: CALAGGEDTQYF. The CDR3 DNA is TGTGCCTTGGCCGGGGGGGAAGATACGCAGTATTTT. The full variable domain, in which reference TRBV30 and TRBJ2-3 provide the parts outside the CDR3, is SQTIHQWPATLVQPVGSPLSLECTVEGTSNPNLYWYRQAAGRGLQLLFYSVGIGQISSEVPQNLSASRPQDRQFILSSKKLLLSDSGFYLCALAGGEDTQYFGPGTRLTVL.

The table lists this clone with a few counts. The chain couples TRBV19 to TRBJ1-3; D not certain. Germline CDR1 and CDR2: LNHDA and SQIVND (reference sequence). The CDR3 covers 15 residues. V lost 7 bases and J 0 bases, leaving 13 bases between the germline ends. CDR3 nucleotide sequence: TGTGCCAGTATACGGGAAGAAAGCTCTGGAAACACCATATATTTT. This encodes CASIREESSGNTIYF.

The chain combines TRBV4-2 with TRBJ1-1; 9 bases are a match to TRBD1. Germline loops: CDR1 LGHNA, CDR2 YNFKEQ. The CDR3 is made up of 17 amino acids. After removal of 3 bases from V and 0 bases from J, the junction contained 8 bases not matched to a gene. The CDR3 region is CASSHGQGRLMNTEAFF. CDR3 DNA sequence: TGTGCCAGCAGCCACGGACAGGGGAGACTAATGAACACTGAAGCTTTCTTT.

This chain links TRBV19 with TRBJ1-2; a weak D match, TRBD1 (6 bases). Germline V gene lookup returns CDR1 LNHDA and CDR2 SQIVND (reference sequence). The CDR3 totals 15 residues. V lost 5 bases, J lost 8 bases, and 21 bases lay in between. The CDR3 nucleotides are TGTGCCAGTAGTTCAGGACAGATTAACCCGTGGGGCTACACCTTC. Translation: CASSSGQINPWGYTF.

The chain employs TRBV27 and TRBJ1-4; a weak D match, TRBD1 (5 bases). CDR1 is MNHEY and CDR2 is SMNVEV in the germline V gene (reference sequence). This CDR3 has 15 amino acids. With 5 bases removed from V and 7 bases from J, the gap between germline ends came to 17 bases. Here the CDR3 reads CASSPPLRRGEKLFF. The CDR3 DNA sequence: TGTGCCAGCAGTCCCCCACTAAGGAGGGGTGAAAAACTGTTTTTT. The variable domain in full, with the rest retrieved from reference TRBV27 and TRBJ1-4, is EAQVTQNPRYLITVTGKKLTVTCSQNMNHEYMSWYRQDPGLGLRQIYYSMNVEVTDKGDVPEGYKVSRKEKRNFPLILESPSPNQTSLYFCASSPPLRRGEKLFFGSGTQLSVL.

The rearrangement links TRBV7-2 to TRBJ2-7, with D unresolved. CDR1 SGHTA and CDR2 FQGNSA come from the germline V gene. The V gene lost 1 base and the J gene lost 2 bases, with 12 bases spanning the gap. The CDR3 is 15 residues long. CDR3 in amino acids: CASSLGPGRAYEQYF. Here the CDR3 DNA reads TGTGCCAGCAGCTTAGGTCCGGGTAGAGCCTACGAGCAGTACTTC.

In this sample, this clone turned up once. The rearrangement uses TRBV29-1 and TRBJ1-1; D perhaps matches TRBD1 (5 bases). The CDR3 sequence is 16 residues long. V was trimmed by 4 bases and J by 1 base, leaving 19 bases between them. CDR1 is SQVTM, CDR2 ANQGSEA, per germline. The CDR3 sequence is CSVGPIEPDRNTEAFF. The CDR3 DNA reads TGCAGCGTTGGACCGATTGAGCCCGACAGGAACACTGAAGCTTTCTTT.

The chain has TRBV19 and TRBJ2-1; D remains unclear. The CDR3 runs to 13 residues. Germline V gene data show CDR1 as LNHDA and CDR2 as SQIVND (reference sequence). V lost 5 bases and J lost 6, with 11 bases in between. CDR3 in DNA: TGTGCCAGTAGTCCCGTCGCGTCCAATGAGCAGTTCTTC. This translates into CASSPVASNEQFF.

This chain links TRBV19 with TRBJ1-2; D is perhaps TRBD1 (6 bases). The CDR3 is 13 amino acids. The germline gives CDR1 LNHDA, CDR2 SQIVND (reference sequence). With 5 bases removed from V and 3 bases from J, the gap between germline ends came to 10 bases. The CDR3 DNA reads as TGTGCCAGTAGTTCAGGGGAAGACTATGGCTACACCTTC. Translating gives CASSSGEDYGYTF.

V usage is TRBV5-4 and J usage is TRBJ2-3; a possible D gene is TRBD2 (5 bases). Looked up from germline, CDR1 is SGHNT and CDR2 is YYREEE (reference sequence). V was clipped by 9 bases and J by 2 bases, with 19 bases between them. The CDR3 has 15 amino acids. CDR3 protein: CATQLGLSYTDTQYF. CDR3 DNA sequence: TGTGCCACCCAACTCGGACTGTCGTACACAGATACGCAGTATTTT.

This chain uses TRBV15 with TRBJ1-1; 10 nucleotides line up with TRBD1. V shed 2 bases and J 3 bases; nucleotides not matched to a gene: 3. The CDR3 length is 15 residues. Germline loops: CDR1 LNHNV, CDR2 YYDKDF (reference sequence). This chain's CDR3 is CATSRSGTGDTEAFF. The CDR3 nucleotides are TGTGCCACCAGCAGATCCGGGACAGGGGACACTGAAGCTTTCTTT.

J is TRBJ2-7 and V is TRBV27, with 7 nucleotides matching TRBD1. CDR1 is MNHEY and CDR2 is SMNVEV in the germline V gene (reference sequence). Trimming cost V 7 bases and J 2 bases; bases outside gene matches: 14. This CDR3 region has 16 residues. CDR3 coding DNA: TGTGCCAGCACCCCTTCTTGGACAGGTTCTACCTACGAGCAGTACTTC. Translation: CASTPSWTGSTYEQYF.